This TCR beta chain was identified during a study of T cell repertoires in cytomegalovirus infection. The CDR3 spans 14 residues. The V end lost 7 bases, the J end lost 2 bases, and 14 bases lay between the germline ends. The germline gives CDR1 MNHNY, CDR2 SVGAGI (reference sequence). Worth noting for this clonotype: The antigen remains undetermined.

TCRdb used MiXCR to reprocess the reads, holding one entry per CDR3 protein. The sample holds about 140,000 distinct CDR3 sequences, around 32% seen once. Sequences were derived from CD8+ T cells from cultured PBMCs, sampled from culture after CMV antigen stimulation. This rearrangement joins TRBV6-6 to TRBJ1-2; no definite D call. This receptor was taken from a human donor in good health (CMV status not recorded). Some clones in this sample may be carry-over from other donors' samples. CDR3: CASTDNTWNYGYTF. CDR3 sequence (DNA): TGTGCCAGCACCGACAATACTTGGAACTATGGCTACACCTTC.